These 27 T cell receptor beta chains came from one sample sequenced in a study of radiation and T cells in renal cell carcinoma (dated by TCRdb to 2020 to 2021). The library was made by the immunoSEQ multiplex PCR assay. Drawn from immuneACCESS, this table holds only the in-frame rearrangements with V and J called that TCRdb kept. Clones are partly lost; checked studies trace under half to an unresolved V gene and leave the rest unexplained. Within this sample are 150,000 or so clones, with roughly nine tenths of them counted one time only. Of the sample, roughly 4.1% falls within the top ten clones. The time point label corresponds to: baseline pretreatment blood. The treatment or condition label on this specimen signifies: 15 Gy SBRT to primary tumor, nephrectomy 4 weeks later. This material consisted of blood, taken from a patient whose treatment included radiotherapy and nephrectomy. These TCRs come from a woman in her seventies with renal cell carcinoma.

V usage is TRBV18 and J usage is TRBJ1-2, with D unclear. With 2 bases removed from V and 3 bases from J, the gap between germline ends came to 4 bases. CDR3 length equals 12 residues. The V gene's germline CDR1 is KGHSH and CDR2 LQKENI. Here the CDR3 DNA reads TGTGCCAGCTCACCAGACGACTATGGCTACACCTTC. Protein product: CASSPDDYGYTF.

This chain uses TRBV19 with TRBJ1-5, with unresolved D. Germline V CDR1 and CDR2: LNHDA, SQIVND (reference sequence). The CDR3 sequence is 14 residues long. V lost 4 bases and J lost 6, with 13 bases in between. This CDR3 reads CASSSVVPFQPQHF. CDR3 coding DNA: TGTGCCAGTAGTAGTGTAGTTCCTTTTCAGCCCCAGCATTTT.

The rearrangement uses TRBV4-3 and TRBJ1-5; tentatively, D is TRBD1 (6 bases). V lost 6 bases and J lost 2, with 14 bases in between. The CDR3 runs to 15 residues. The germline V gene has CDR1 LGHNA and CDR2 YSLEER. The CDR3 region has the DNA TGCGCCAGCAGTTCTACACGACAGGGCAATCAGCCCCAGCATTTT. Translating it yields CASSSTRQGNQPQHF.

The chain is built from TRBV2 and TRBJ1-5; perhaps TRBD1 as D (5 bases). The germline V gene encodes CDR1 SNHLY and CDR2 FYNNEI. V shed 6 bases and J shed 4 bases, with 16 bases lying between them. The CDR3 is 15 residues long. CDR3 loop: CASRNHRIGNQPQHF. In DNA form, the CDR3 reads TGTGCCAGCAGGAATCACAGGATTGGGAATCAGCCCCAGCATTTT.

The chain joins TRBV6-6 to TRBJ2-5, with 9 positions matching TRBD1. Per germline, CDR1 MNHNY and CDR2 SVGAGI (reference sequence). The V gene end was trimmed by 4 bases and the J gene end by 3 bases; junction bases not matched to a gene: 6. The CDR3 length is 15 residues. Here the CDR3 DNA reads TGTGCCAGCAGTTCCCCGGGACAGGGAGAAGAGACCCAGTACTTC. Translated, it gives CASSSPGQGEETQYF.

V is TRBV19 and J is TRBJ1-1; 8 nucleotides match TRBD1. The length of the CDR3 is 14 residues. V shed 3 bases and J 3 bases; nucleotides not matched to a gene: 3. The germline V gene encodes CDR1 LNHDA and CDR2 SQIVND (reference sequence). The DNA for the CDR3 is TGTGCCAGTAGTATTACAGGGGGGTACACTGAAGCTTTCTTT. It codes for CASSITGGYTEAFF.

The chain has TRBV28 and TRBJ1-1; unclear D gene. Per the germline V gene, CDR1 is MDHEN and CDR2 is SYDVKM. The CDR3 length is 15 residues. Trimming pared 5 bases from V and 1 base from J, leaving 14 bases between. The CDR3 spells CASSPQTPENTEAFF. CDR3 DNA: TGTGCCAGCAGTCCACAGACACCAGAGAACACTGAAGCTTTCTTT.

CDR3 in amino acids: CASSYTGTDNEKLFF. For the CDR3, the DNA is TGTGCCAGCAGCTACACCGGGACAGACAATGAAAAACTGTTTTTT. This sequence joins TRBV7-9 and TRBJ1-4, with 7 bases aligning to TRBD1. The J segment lost 5 bases and the V segment lost 4 bases, leaving 7 bases of the junction unmatched. This CDR3 region has 15 residues. In germline, CDR1 is SEHNR, CDR2 FQNEAQ (reference sequence).

This chain connects TRBV7-2 to TRBJ1-5; 7 bases line up with TRBD1. J lost 0 bases, V lost 5 bases, and 13 bases had no gene match. This CDR3 has 18 amino acids. Germline V lookup: CDR1 SGHTA, CDR2 FQGNSA. The CDR3 sequence: CASSPSQGDLLSNQPQHF. For the CDR3, the DNA is TGTGCCAGCAGCCCTTCGCAGGGGGATCTACTTAGCAATCAGCCCCAGCATTTT.

The chain joins TRBV5-1 to TRBJ1-3, with no clear D. This CDR3 is 15 amino acids long. Trimming pared 0 bases from V and 4 bases from J, leaving 11 bases between. Germline lookup yields CDR1 SGHRS and CDR2 YFSETQ. The CDR3 loop reads CASSLAAGGGNTIYF. CDR3 nucleotides: TGCGCCAGCAGCTTGGCAGCGGGTGGAGGAAACACCATATATTTT.

The chain recombines TRBV5-1 with TRBJ2-3; the D gene is possibly TRBD1 (6 bases). V lost 7 bases and J lost 3, with 12 bases in between. Per the germline V gene, CDR1 is SGHRS and CDR2 is YFSETQ. This CDR3 has 13 amino acids. The CDR3 nucleotides are TGCGCCAGCGGGGGCACCAAGACAGATACGCAGTATTTT. This gives the protein CASGGTKTDTQYF.

The chain recombines TRBV5-1 with TRBJ2-3; 11 nucleotides align to TRBD2. The CDR3 loop spans 17 amino acids. Germline V gene data show CDR1 as SGHRS and CDR2 as YFSETQ. V shed 0 bases, J shed 5 bases, and the junction held 8 bases outside the gene matches. CDR3 loop: CASSLEASGGPRDTQYF. The DNA for the CDR3 is TGCGCCAGCAGCTTGGAGGCTAGCGGGGGGCCAAGAGATACGCAGTATTTT. Based on the CDR3 plus reference TRBV5-1 and TRBJ2-3, the full variable domain is KAGVTQTPRYLIKTRGQQVTLSCSPISGHRSVSWYQQTPGQGLQFLFEYFSETQRNKGNFPGRFSGRQFSNSRSEMNVSTLELGDSALYLCASSLEASGGPRDTQYFGPGTRLTVL.

This clone turned up a few times. This rearrangement joins TRBV11-2 to TRBJ1-2, with 9 bases fitting TRBD1. The germline gives CDR1 SGHAT, CDR2 FQNNGV. J gave up 8 bases and V 4 bases, and 8 bases lay outside the gene matches. There are 14 residues in the CDR3. The CDR3 region is CASSSAGTGLGYTF. CDR3 nucleotide sequence: TGTGCCAGCAGCTCGGCGGGGACAGGGCTCGGCTACACCTTC.

The chain recombines TRBV2 with TRBJ1-6; no firm D call. V dropped 1 base and J dropped 13 bases, with 8 bases sitting between them. CDR1 is SNHLY and CDR2 is FYNNEI in the germline V gene. This CDR3 is 12 amino acids long. The CDR3 protein is CASSEVRAPLHF. The CDR3 DNA follows: TGTGCCAGCAGTGAAGTTAGGGCCCCCCTCCACTTT. The full variable domain, rest sourced from reference TRBV2 and TRBJ1-6, is EPEVTQTPSHQVTQMGQEVILRCVPISNHLYFYWYRQILGQKVEFLVSFYNNEISEKSEIFDDQFSVERPDGSNFTLKIRSTKLEDSAMYFCASSEVRAPLHFGNGTRLTVT.

The chain uses TRBV14 and TRBJ1-6; weak D call: TRBD1 (5 bases). The CDR3 extends over 15 amino acids. The V gene's germline CDR1 is SGHDN and CDR2 FVKESK. Trimming took off 0 bases at V and 10 bases at J, with 13 bases between the two ends. CDR3 DNA sequence: TGTGCCAGCAGCCAAGAAATGGGGCCCGGGTCACCCCTCCACTTT. Its translation is CASSQEMGPGSPLHF. The full variable domain, completed using reference TRBV14 and TRBJ1-6, is EAGVTQFPSHSVIEKGQTVTLRCDPISGHDNLYWYRRVMGKEIKFLLHFVKESKQDESGMPNNRFLAERTGGTYSTLKVQPAELEDSGVYFCASSQEMGPGSPLHFGNGTRLTVT.

This clone appeared a single time. The chain combines TRBV30 with TRBJ2-2; D gene ambiguous. The V end lost 0 bases, the J end lost 5 bases, and 10 bases lay between the germline ends. This CDR3 comprises 14 residues. Germline V gives CDR1 GTSNPN, CDR2 SVGIG (reference sequence). Written as DNA, the CDR3 is TGTGCCTGGAGTGTGGGCAAGCGAACCGGGGAGCTGTTTTTT. This sequence encodes CAWSVGKRTGELFF.

This sequence joins TRBV20-1 and TRBJ1-1, with unresolved D. The V gene lost 5 bases and the J gene lost 9 bases, with 13 bases spanning the gap. In germline, CDR1 is DFQATT, CDR2 SNEGSKA (reference sequence). This CDR3 has 11 amino acids. The CDR3 DNA sequence: TGCAGTGCTCAATGGGCCGAGAAAGCTTTCTTT. It is translated as CSAQWAEKAFF.

The V call is TRBV25-1, the J call TRBJ2-5; 9 positions agree with TRBD1. Germline lookup yields CDR1 MGHDK and CDR2 SYGVNS. V lost 2 bases to trimming and J lost 5 bases; unmatched junction nucleotides: 12. This CDR3 spans 17 amino acids. The CDR3 coding sequence is TGTGCCAGCAGTGAAGGGCGGACAGGGGCTCGTATGGAGACCCAGTACTTC. Amino acids: CASSEGRTGARMETQYF.

This clone is a singleton in its sample. V is TRBV14 and J is TRBJ2-5; no clear D gene. Trimming shortened V by 0 bases and J by 5 bases, and 7 bases separated the two germline ends. This CDR3 is built from 13 residues. The germline V gene encodes CDR1 SGHDN and CDR2 FVKESK. The DNA of the CDR3 is TGTGCCAGCAGCCAAGATCTTGGGGAGACCCAGTACTTC. Encoded protein: CASSQDLGETQYF.

The V and J genes are TRBV5-1 and TRBJ1-1; TRBD1 might be the D (6 bases). The CDR3 is made up of 13 amino acids. The V end lost 4 bases, the J end lost 9 bases, and 16 bases lay between the germline ends. CDR1 and CDR2 from the germline V gene are SGHRS and YFSETQ. The CDR3 DNA sequence: TGCGCCAGCAGCGCCGCAGGGTGGGGGCAAGCTTTCTTT. Translated, it gives CASSAAGWGQAFF.

The J gene is TRBJ2-3, the V gene TRBV19; TRBD1 agrees at 7 bases. Germline values: CDR1 LNHDA, CDR2 SQIVND (reference sequence). CDR3 length: 15 amino acids. Unmatched junction bases numbered 6, after V lost 0 bases and J lost 6 bases. The DNA of the CDR3 is TGTGCCAGTAGTATAGATGGGACAGTCTCCGATACGCAGTATTTT. This translates into CASSIDGTVSDTQYF.

This chain connects TRBV7-2 to TRBJ2-3; D not certain. Trimming removed 1 base at V and 2 bases at J, with 16 bases between. This CDR3 has 17 amino acids. Germline V gene lookup returns CDR1 SGHTA and CDR2 FQGNSA. CDR3 sequence: CASSLVGSITATDTQYF. The CDR3 coding sequence is TGTGCCAGCAGCTTAGTAGGCAGCATAACTGCCACAGATACGCAGTATTTT.

This chain connects TRBV5-5 to TRBJ2-2; D ambiguous. The CDR3 is 14 amino acids. V was trimmed by 6 bases and J by 0 bases, leaving 9 bases between them. Germline CDR1 SGHKS, CDR2 YYEKEE (reference sequence). The CDR3 spells CASNRIPNTGELFF. The DNA of the CDR3 is TGTGCCAGCAATCGGATTCCGAACACCGGGGAGCTGTTTTTT. Combining the CDR3 with reference TRBV5-5 and TRBJ2-2 gives the whole variable domain DAGVTQSPTHLIKTRGQQVTLRCSPISGHKSVSWYQQVLGQGPQFIFQYYEKEERGRGNFPDRFSARQFPNYSSELNVNALLLGDSALYLCASNRIPNTGELFFGEGSRLTVL.

The chain combines TRBV6-5 with TRBJ2-2; D ambiguous. Germline lookup yields CDR1 MNHEY and CDR2 SVGAGI. The V and J ends lost 7 bases and 4 bases respectively, with 10 bases between them. This CDR3 spans 13 amino acids. The CDR3 DNA sequence: TGTGCCAGCACCACCCTAGGCACCGGGGAGCTGTTTTTT. Translating it yields CASTTLGTGELFF.

The chain employs TRBV7-2 and TRBJ2-4; 8 bases agree with TRBD1. The junction had 6 bases not matched to a gene; V was cut back by 2 bases and J by 0 bases. CDR3 length: 17 residues. In germline, CDR1 is SGHTA, CDR2 FQGNSA. For the CDR3, the DNA is TGTGCCAGCAGCTTATATGGACAGGGACCAGCCAAAAACATTCAGTACTTC. Amino acid sequence: CASSLYGQGPAKNIQYF.

The gene calls are TRBV9 and TRBJ2-5; 9 bases align to TRBD2. Germline loops: CDR1 SGDLS, CDR2 YYNGEE. This CDR3 has 14 amino acids. With V trimmed by 0 bases and J by 5 bases, 2 bases remained unmatched. The CDR3 nucleotides read TGTGCCAGCAGCGTAGGCGGGGGGGTCGAGACCCAGTACTTC. This translates into CASSVGGGVETQYF.

V usage is TRBV6-5 and J usage is TRBJ1-2; TRBD1 might be the D (6 bases). Trimming left V 5 bases short and J 5 bases short, with 9 bases between. From germline, CDR1 is MNHEY and CDR2 SVGAGI. The CDR3 consists of 12 residues. CDR3 nucleotide sequence: TGTGCCAGCAGTGCAGGGGAATATGGCTACACCTTC. This translates into CASSAGEYGYTF.